The 27 T cell receptor beta chains below were found in one sample sequenced in a study of early T cells in non-severe SARS-CoV-2 infection. TCRdb redid the calling of the 5' RACE reads with MiXCR, one entry per CDR3 protein. The data hold over 50,000 distinct CDR3 sequences, with 15% observed a single time. Material: whole blood, obtained at baseline. The receptor set was obtained from an adult who was a healthcare worker with PCR-confirmed SARS-CoV-2 infection or an uninfected control (not recorded which).

The chain is built from TRBV29-1 and TRBJ2-1, with TRBD2 identical over 9 bases. J lost 7 bases, V lost 4 bases, and 5 bases had no gene match. The germline gives CDR1 SQVTM, CDR2 ANQGSEA. This CDR3 is 13 amino acids long. The CDR3 region is CSVGSGGLNEQFF. CDR3 coding DNA: TGCAGCGTTGGAAGCGGGGGGCTGAATGAGCAGTTCTTC.

V is TRBV28 and J is TRBJ2-7; 15 positions agree with TRBD2. The V gene's germline CDR1 is MDHEN and CDR2 SYDVKM. J lost 1 base, V lost 4 bases, and 11 bases had no gene match. CDR3 length: 19 amino acids. CDR3 loop: CASSSLTGLAGGRSYEQYF. CDR3 coding DNA: TGTGCCAGCAGTTCCCTCACAGGACTAGCGGGGGGGCGGTCCTACGAGCAGTACTTC.

This clonotype was observed a handful of times. The genes are TRBV27 and TRBJ2-7; 12 nucleotides align to TRBD1. With 1 base clipped from V and 5 bases from J, the junction kept 6 bases outside the gene matches. The CDR3 is 16 residues long. CDR1 is MNHEY and CDR2 is SMNVEV in the germline V gene (reference sequence). The CDR3 nucleotides read TGTGCCAGCAGTTTATTCTCCGGGACAGGGGGCGACGAGCAGTACTTC. Protein: CASSLFSGTGGDEQYF.

The CDR3 DNA reads as TGTGCCACCAGTGATTCCGGGACAGAAGGCACAGATACGCAGTATTTT. As protein: CATSDSGTEGTDTQYF. The V call is TRBV24-1, the J call TRBJ2-3; 7 positions match TRBD1. The J segment lost 1 base and the V segment lost 2 bases, leaving 5 bases of the junction unmatched. This CDR3 comprises 16 residues. CDR1 and CDR2 (germline): KGHDR, SFDVKD.

The V and J genes are TRBV21-1 and TRBJ2-3. TRBV21-1 is labeled a pseudogene. The CDR3 is 15 residues long. CDR3 DNA: TGTGCCAGCAGCAAGGATGGAGACGGCACAGATACGCAGTATTTT. This codes for CASSKDGDGTDTQYF.

The chain combines TRBV4-2 with TRBJ2-7, with 9 bases aligning to TRBD1. CDR3 length: 16 residues. V dropped 0 bases and J dropped 6; count of bases not matched to a gene: 9. CDR1 LGHNA and CDR2 YNFKEQ come from the germline V gene. The CDR3 here is CASSQDPGTGSAEQYF. The CDR3 nucleotides are TGTGCCAGCAGCCAAGACCCCGGGACAGGGTCCGCCGAGCAGTACTTC.

The rearrangement uses TRBV4-1 and TRBJ2-7, with unresolved D. Trimming stripped 0 bases from V and 4 bases from J, with 10 bases between. Germline V lookup: CDR1 MGHRA, CDR2 YSYEKL. The CDR3 runs 14 residues. The CDR3 coding sequence is TGCGCCAGCAGCCAAGACGCAGAGATGTACGAGCAGTACTTC. It is translated as CASSQDAEMYEQYF.

This clonotype occurred a few times. The gene calls are TRBV14 and TRBJ2-5; D may be TRBD1 (8 bases). Germline-derived CDR1 and CDR2 are SGHDN and FVKESK. Trimming took off 6 bases at V and 1 base at J, with 21 bases between the two ends. The CDR3 is 17 residues long. CDR3 DNA: TGTGCCAGCAGACCAGGGGGCGGGAGCAGATTCCAAGAGACCCAGTACTTC. It specifies CASRPGGGSRFQETQYF.

V is TRBV19 and J is TRBJ2-1; 8 bases fit TRBD1. The germline CDR1 and CDR2 sequences are LNHDA and SQIVND (reference sequence). This CDR3 comprises 15 residues. V trimming: 3 bases; J trimming: 6 bases; junction bases outside the gene matches: 7. The CDR3: CASSIPGTGSNEQFF. In DNA form, the CDR3 reads TGTGCCAGTAGTATCCCCGGGACAGGCAGCAATGAGCAGTTCTTC.

The chain joins TRBV20-1 to TRBJ2-1; 8 positions agree with TRBD1. J lost 4 bases, V lost 3 bases, and 5 bases had no gene match. Germline CDR1 is DFQATT and CDR2 is SNEGSKA (reference sequence). The CDR3 sequence is 14 residues long. The CDR3 sequence is CSASSGQAYNEQFF. The CDR3 nucleotides are TGCAGTGCTAGCTCGGGACAGGCGTACAATGAGCAGTTCTTC.

The rearrangement joins TRBV7-9 to TRBJ2-1; TRBD1 matches at 8 bases. Germline trimming cut 1 base from V and 7 bases from J; bases unmatched to any gene: 12. CDR1 SEHNR and CDR2 FQNEAQ come from the germline V gene (reference sequence). CDR3 length: 17 residues. The CDR3 region is CASSLVVGQGVSNEQFF. As DNA, the CDR3 is TGTGCCAGCAGCTTAGTGGTTGGACAGGGAGTTAGTAATGAGCAGTTCTTC.

This sequence joins TRBV27 and TRBJ2-1, with 9 bases aligning to TRBD2. The CDR3 length is 16 residues. V dropped 8 bases and J dropped 4; count of bases not matched to a gene: 12. Germline V gene data show CDR1 as MNHEY and CDR2 as SMNVEV (reference sequence). DNA for the CDR3: TGTGCCAGCCTCAAAGCGGGAGGTGGGCTATACAATGAGCAGTTCTTC. It specifies CASLKAGGGLYNEQFF.

The CDR3 loop is CASSTRTSGPYEQYF. The CDR3 DNA follows: TGCGCCAGCAGCACTCGGACTAGCGGCCCATACGAGCAGTACTTC. The gene calls are TRBV5-1 and TRBJ2-7, with 10 bases identical to TRBD2. The CDR3 consists of 15 residues. The V and J ends lost 4 bases and 4 bases, in that order; junction bases with no gene match: 8. Germline V gene data show CDR1 as SGHRS and CDR2 as YFSETQ.

The chain employs TRBV6-5 and TRBJ1-2, with 8 bases that match TRBD1. The J segment lost 7 bases and the V segment lost 5 bases, leaving 12 bases of the junction unmatched. The CDR3 is 15 residues long. Germline V CDR1 and CDR2: MNHEY, SVGAGI. The CDR3 DNA reads TGTGCCAGCAGTACCCCCAGGACAGGGAAGGGTGGCTACACCTTC. Translating gives CASSTPRTGKGGYTF.

This clonotype appeared a few times. Relative to the germline gene, one junction end is altered; a read error may explain this. The chain couples TRBV28 to TRBJ1-5; D is perhaps TRBD1 (5 bases). Per the germline V gene, CDR1 is MDHEN and CDR2 is SYDVKM. CDR3 size: 13 residues. CDR3 sequence: CAGREGANQPQHF. DNA of the CDR3: TGTGCCGGCAGGGAGGGAGCCAATCAGCCCCAGCATTTT.

This clonotype came up a few times. V gene TRBV5-1 combines with J gene TRBJ2-7; 11 nucleotides align to TRBD2. Germline V CDR1 and CDR2: SGHRS, YFSETQ. The V and J ends lost 4 bases and 3 bases, in that order; junction bases with no gene match: 9. This CDR3 has 16 amino acids. CDR3 DNA sequence: TGCGCCAGCAGCCGTCCTACTAGCGGGAGTTTCTACGAGCAGTACTTC. Its protein product is CASSRPTSGSFYEQYF.

The rearrangement uses TRBV28 and TRBJ2-5; D might be TRBD2 (6 bases). Germline assignment: CDR1 MDHEN and CDR2 SYDVKM. The V and J ends lost 2 bases and 5 bases respectively, with 9 bases between them. The CDR3 covers 13 residues. The CDR3 coding sequence is TGTGCCAGCAGTTTACATGGGGGGGAGACCCAGTACTTC. It translates to CASSLHGGETQYF.

The chain is built from TRBV4-1 and TRBJ2-1; unclear D gene. V was trimmed by 1 base and J by 13 bases, leaving 14 bases between them. This CDR3 contains 13 residues. The germline V gene encodes CDR1 MGHRA and CDR2 YSYEKL. The chain's CDR3 is CASSQVVFTAQFF. In DNA, the CDR3 is TGCGCCAGCAGCCAAGTAGTTTTCACGGCCCAGTTCTTC.

V gene TRBV10-3 combines with J gene TRBJ1-3; 7 bases line up with TRBD1. CDR3 length: 15 residues. J gave up 0 bases and V 4 bases, and 3 bases lay outside the gene matches. CDR1 and CDR2 (germline): ENHRY, SYGVKD. The CDR3 region is CAISAGDSSGNTIYF. The CDR3 DNA reads TGTGCCATCAGTGCAGGGGACAGCTCTGGAAACACCATATATTTT.

The chain employs TRBV11-2 and TRBJ2-1, with 9 bases aligning to TRBD2. The ends lost 7 bases at V and 4 bases at J; junction bases unmatched: 8. This CDR3 spans 15 amino acids. Germline CDR1 reads SGHAT; CDR2 reads FQNNGV. The CDR3 loop reads CASKPGLADYNEQFF. For the CDR3, the DNA is TGTGCCAGCAAGCCGGGACTAGCTGATTACAATGAGCAGTTCTTC.

This clonotype was observed many times. The chain links TRBV19 to TRBJ1-5; no reliable D call. V lost 7 bases and J lost 2, with 12 bases in between. Germline V gene sequence: CDR1 LNHDA, CDR2 SQIVND (reference sequence). The CDR3 totals 14 residues. The CDR3 spells CASTRNQGNQPQHF. The CDR3 DNA reads TGTGCCAGTACGAGAAACCAAGGCAATCAGCCCCAGCATTTT.

This clonotype has only a few counts. The J gene is TRBJ1-2, the V gene TRBV29-1; no clear D gene. The CDR3 is made up of 9 amino acids. Trimming shortened V by 6 bases and J by 9 bases, and 8 bases separated the two germline ends. The germline gives CDR1 SQVTM, CDR2 ANQGSEA. The CDR3 sequence is CSVDGSYTF. CDR3 DNA: TGCAGCGTGGACGGAAGCTACACCTTC.

The CDR3 spells CASSFPDETQYF. The CDR3 bases are TGTGCCAGCAGCTTCCCAGACGAGACCCAGTACTTC. V is TRBV5-5 and J is TRBJ2-5; D is unclear. The CDR3 contains 12 residues. Trimming took 2 bases from V and 5 from J, leaving 7 bases between them. Germline lookup yields CDR1 SGHKS and CDR2 YYEKEE (reference sequence).

This chain links TRBV12-3 or TRBV12-4 with TRBJ2-7; 9 nucleotides align to TRBD1. Unmatched junction bases numbered 10, after V lost 8 bases and J lost 2 bases. The CDR3 runs 15 residues. CDR3 sequence (DNA): TGTGCCAGCTCCCCAGTAGACAGGGGGACCTACGAGCAGTACTTC. It translates to CASSPVDRGTYEQYF.

This clonotype has just a few counts. The V and J genes are TRBV7-9 and TRBJ2-5; TRBD2 matches 14 bases. J lost 4 bases, V lost 5 bases, and 6 bases had no gene match. In germline, CDR1 is SEHNR, CDR2 FQNEAQ (reference sequence). The CDR3 has 16 amino acids. CDR3: CASSRGLAGVSETQYF. The CDR3 nucleotides are TGTGCCAGCAGCCGGGGACTAGCGGGAGTTTCAGAGACCCAGTACTTC.

This clonotype was picked up many times. The V call is TRBV19, the J call TRBJ2-5; D is ambiguous. V lost 5 bases to trimming and J lost 3 bases, with 13 bases between them. This CDR3 is 14 amino acids long. The germline gives CDR1 LNHDA, CDR2 SQIVND (reference sequence). The CDR3 bases are TGTGCCAGTAGTGAAGGAACTTTCGAAGAGACCCAGTACTTC. Translating it yields CASSEGTFEETQYF.

This clonotype turned up a few times. For the CDR3, the DNA is TGTGCCAGTAGTACAAGGGGGAACACCGGGGAGCTGTTTTTT. Its translation is CASSTRGNTGELFF. The chain employs TRBV19 and TRBJ2-2; TRBD1 is a possible D gene (5 bases). Germline CDR1 is LNHDA and CDR2 is SQIVND (reference sequence). This CDR3 spans 14 amino acids. V shed 4 bases and J shed 1 base, with 7 bases lying between them.